These T cell receptor beta chains were read from a single sample in a study of blood T cell repertoires in COVID-19. Profiled with immunoSEQ multiplex PCR; TCRdb holds only in-frame clones, not every one. The table lists some 520,000 clones, 75% to 90% of them singletons. Sequenced: peripheral blood. These TCRs come from a man aged 18 to 29 with COVID-19, enrolled during active disease. CDR3s include the opening cysteine and the closing phenylalanine or tryptophan. A D gene is named only where the DNA matches it firmly. Expanded clones get a size class; other rows say once, few or many, or leave the size out.

TRBD1 TRBJ2-3 TRBV5-6 NA TGTGCCAGCAGCTCCCCGGGACAGGGGAAAGATACGCAGTATTTT CASSSPGQGKDTQYF
TRBD2 TRBJ2-7 TRBV6-5 NA TGTGCCAGCAGTAAGCGGGAAGAGGGCGAGCAGTACTTC CASSKREEGEQYF
TRBD2 TRBJ2-3 TRBV5-1 few TGCGCCAGCAGCTTTCAAGCGGGAGGGCCGGGCACAGATACGCAGTATTTT CASSFQAGGPGTDTQYF
TRBD1 TRBJ1-1 TRBV19 NA TGTGCCAGTCGGGACAGGGCCGTCGCTGAAGCTTTCTTT CASRDRAVAEAFF
NA TRBJ2-7 TRBV19 NA TGTGCCAGTAAGGCCGGCGTGGCGACAAGCTCCTACGAGCAGTACTTC CASKAGVATSSYEQYF
NA TRBJ2-7 TRBV5-8 NA TGTGCCAGCAGCTTGGCCCGCGGCAGCGGCGAGCAGTACTTC CASSLARGSGEQYF
NA TRBJ2-1 TRBV6-2/TRBV6-3 NA TGTGCCAGCAGTTACCGCGGTGCGAACAATGAGCAGTTCTTC CASSYRGANNEQFF
TRBD1 TRBJ1-2 TRBV6-5 NA TGTGCCAGCAGTAAGGGACAGGGGGTTGGCTACACCTTC CASSKGQGVGYTF
NA TRBJ2-6 TRBV2 NA TGTGCCAGCAGTAACTATTACTCTGGGGCCAACGTCCTGACTTTC CASSNYYSGANVLTF
TRBD1 TRBJ2-7 TRBV19 NA TGTGCCAGTACGGGGACAGCGAGCTCCTACGAGCAGTACTTC CASTGTASSYEQYF
NA TRBJ2-1 TRBV7-2 NA TGTGCCAGCAGCTTAGGGACAACGTCCTACAATGAGCAGTTCTTC CASSLGTTSYNEQFF
NA TRBJ2-2 TRBV19 NA TGTGCCAGTAGTTCGGGGAGTGGGGTCACCGGGGAGCTGTTTTTT CASSSGSGVTGELFF
TRBD1 TRBJ1-4 TRBV6-5 NA TGTGCCAGCAGCAAACAGGGGGGTCCTAATGAAAAACTGTTTTTT CASSKQGGPNEKLFF
TRBD2 TRBJ2-7 TRBV10-3 NA TGTGCCATCAGTGAGTTTGGTAGCGGGAACCCTCGAGAGCAGTACTTC CAISEFGSGNPREQYF
NA TRBJ1-2 TRBV10-3 NA TGTGCCATCAGTGCTGCGGGAGACTATGGCTACACCTTC CAISAAGDYGYTF
TRBD1 TRBJ2-2 TRBV11-3 NA TGTGCCAGCAGCTTCCCACAGGGGCGAGGAACCGGGGAGCTGTTTTTT CASSFPQGRGTGELFF
NA TRBJ2-7 TRBV6-5 NA TGTGCCAGCTTGTTGGGGAGAATTGGGTCCTACGAGCAGTACTTC CASLLGRIGSYEQYF
NA TRBJ1-2 TRBV5-1 NA TGCGCCAGCAGCTTGGTCCTCAGGGCCTATGGCTACACCTTC CASSLVLRAYGYTF
NA TRBJ2-5 TRBV9 NA TGTGCCAGCAGCAGAACGGTACAAGAGACCCAGTACTTC CASSRTVQETQYF